This TCR beta chain was recorded in a study of T-cell memory formation after mild COVID-19. Study-level background: TCR clusters showed largely donor specificity.

This clonotype was recorded a few times. TCRdb reanalysed the 5' RACE reads using MiXCR and keeps one entry per CDR3 protein. The table lists about 200,000 distinct CDR3 sequences, 9% to 10% of them singletons. Trimming took 4 bases from V and 2 from J, leaving 14 bases between them. The CDR3 sequence is 15 residues long. The chain couples TRBV12-3 or TRBV12-4 to TRBJ1-2, with D uncertain. The sequenced sample consisted of PBMCs or a T cell subset sorted from them (not recorded which). This clonotype was sampled from a man younger than 35 who had mild COVID-19 (a few samples of this study predate the infection). Cell type and time point are not known. As DNA, the CDR3 is TGTGCCAGCAGTTCCCCGACAAAGGGCAACTATGGCTACACCTTC. The encoded protein is CASSSPTKGNYGYTF.